This T cell receptor beta chain comes out of a study of a mutant IDH1 vaccine in newly diagnosed glioma. About the research overall: Visit V12 happened at week 35; visit V13 happened at week 47.

The time point here: week 35, safety follow-up. The study gave 300 ug of mutant IDH1 20-mer peptide per vaccine dose, with topical imiquimod. Patients were given eight vaccinations, scheduled in weeks 1, 3, 5, 7, 11, 15, 19 and 23. Study-wide results and caveats: Immune responses arising from the vaccine appeared in roughly 95% of patients.

In the case of this clone: The antigen remains unidentified.

Assay used: immunoSEQ multiplex PCR; TCRdb lists only in-frame clones, some missing. This table has some 57,000 clones, 84% appearing once. This CDR3 contains 18 residues. CDR1 and CDR2 from the germline V gene are MGHRA and YSYEKL. Losses at the gene ends were 4 bases for V and 3 bases for J; bases not matched to a gene: 16. Sequencing used PBMCs, obtained from a glioma patient whose treatment included an IDH1 peptide vaccine. The clonotype originates from a woman under 30 with glioma. V and J are TRBV4-1 and TRBJ1-1, with 8 bases identical to TRBD1. CDR3 residues: CASSPHGAGGRRDTEAFF. In nucleotides, the CDR3 is TGCGCCAGCAGCCCCCACGGAGCAGGGGGCCGGAGGGACACTGAAGCTTTCTTT.